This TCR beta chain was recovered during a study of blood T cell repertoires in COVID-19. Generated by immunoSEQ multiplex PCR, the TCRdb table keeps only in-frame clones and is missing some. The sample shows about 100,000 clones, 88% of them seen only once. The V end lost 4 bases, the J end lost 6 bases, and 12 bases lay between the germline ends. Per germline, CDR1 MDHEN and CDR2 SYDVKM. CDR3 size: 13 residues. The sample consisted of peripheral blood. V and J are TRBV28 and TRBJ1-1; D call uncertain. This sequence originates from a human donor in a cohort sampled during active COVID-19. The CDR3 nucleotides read TGTGCCAGCAGTTACCAAAACGCGCCTGAAGCTTTCTTT. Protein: CASSYQNAPEAFF.